The sequence of this T cell receptor beta chain was determined in a study of T cells expressing NK-cell markers. Overall study context: The eight sequenced donors comprised seven who were HCMV-seropositive and one who was seronegative.

The germline CDR1 and CDR2 sequences are MNHNS and SASEGT. This CDR3 is built from 12 residues. Beta-chain TCR cDNA was generated via 5'RACE template switching with UMIs. From the 5' RACE reads, TCRdb lists one entry per CDR3 protein and no DNA. The sample has about 260,000 distinct CDR3 sequences. The receptor's source is a man between 18 and 29 years old in good health. Sequenced: blood T cells: a sorted CD56 or NKG2C T cell subset, CD4+ or CD8+ T cells, or bulk PBMC T cells (not recorded which). The chain joins TRBV6-1 to TRBJ2-5. The CDR3 sequence: CASSGFRETQYF.